These 15 T cell receptor beta chains were sequenced from one sample in a study of shared clonotypes between healthy human individuals. Measured with immunoSEQ multiplex PCR; TCRdb has only the in-frame clones, and not every one. The sample includes about 2.4 million clones, 93% seen only once; the top ten take around 0.4%. Sequencing input: naive CD4+ T cells from PBMCs. Sample subset: CD45RA+ positively selected. These receptors were obtained from a man aged 18 to 29 in good health. Some clones in this sample may be carry-over from other donors' samples.

This chain connects TRBV15 to TRBJ2-1; no clear D gene. V lost 0 bases and J 7 bases, leaving 10 bases between the germline ends. The CDR3 extends over 14 amino acids. Germline V gene lookup returns CDR1 LNHNV and CDR2 YYDKDF (reference sequence). CDR3 loop: CATSRDKLSNEQFF. The CDR3 nucleotides read TGTGCCACCAGCAGAGATAAGTTGTCTAATGAGCAGTTCTTC.

The chain joins TRBV7-2 to TRBJ2-2, with a tentative D call TRBD1 (6 bases). From germline, CDR1 is SGHTA and CDR2 FQGNSA. Trimming took off 5 bases at V and 2 bases at J, with 15 bases between the two ends. This CDR3 has 16 amino acids. Written as DNA, the CDR3 is TGTGCCAGCAGCCTACAGGGTCCCCATAACACCGGGGAGCTGTTTTTT. Its translation: CASSLQGPHNTGELFF.

This clone has a single count. V gene TRBV18 combines with J gene TRBJ1-6; the match to TRBD1 covers 10 bases. Germline-derived CDR1 and CDR2 are KGHSH and LQKENI. J lost 8 bases, V lost 3 bases, and 4 bases had no gene match. This CDR3 is built from 15 residues. CDR3 bases: TGTGCCAGCTCACCCTGGGACAGGGGTCATTCACCCCTCCACTTT. It codes for CASSPWDRGHSPLHF.

This clone occurred once. V and J are TRBV5-8 and TRBJ1-5; D possibly corresponds to TRBD1 (5 bases). The CDR3 loop spans 15 amino acids. Trimming stripped 5 bases from V and 1 base from J, with 13 bases between. CDR1 SGHTS and CDR2 YDEGEE come from the germline V gene. CDR3 residues: CASRLIRDSNQPQHF. CDR3 bases: TGTGCCAGCAGGCTAATCCGGGACAGCAATCAGCCCCAGCATTTT.

This clone was recorded once. The chain joins TRBV27 to TRBJ2-7, with D perhaps TRBD2 (6 bases). The CDR3 sequence is 15 residues long. Per germline, CDR1 MNHEY and CDR2 SMNVEV (reference sequence). The V end was cut by 0 bases, the J end by 3 bases, with 12 bases between. CDR3 protein: CASSLSSGRSYEQYF. For the CDR3, the DNA is TGTGCCAGCAGTTTATCTTCAGGGAGGAGCTACGAGCAGTACTTC.

The V and J genes are TRBV7-2 and TRBJ2-5; tentative D call: TRBD2 (5 bases). With the DNA end fitting TRBJ2-7 better, the J assignment may be wrong. Looked up from germline, CDR1 is SGHTA and CDR2 is FQGNSA. CDR3 length: 14 residues. CDR3 protein: CASSSGGSSYEQYF. The DNA for the CDR3 is TGTGCCAGCAGCTCCGGAGGATCCTCCTACGAGCAGTACTTC.

The genes are TRBV28 and TRBJ1-3, with D unresolved. The germline V gene encodes CDR1 MDHEN and CDR2 SYDVKM. Trimming cost V 5 bases and J 0 bases, with 11 bases left between them. The CDR3 consists of 15 residues. CDR3 DNA: TGTGCCAGCAGTCCTCGGGCCCTCTCTGGAAACACCATATATTTT. Translated: CASSPRALSGNTIYF. The full variable domain, with the rest looked up from reference TRBV28 and TRBJ1-3, is DVKVTQSSRYLVKRTGEKVFLECVQDMDHENMFWYRQDPGLGLRLIYFSYDVKMKEKGDIPEGYSVSREKKERFSLILESASTNQTSMYLCASSPRALSGNTIYFGEGSWLTVV.

A single count supports this clone. The chain couples TRBV4-3 to TRBJ2-7, with TRBD1 as a possible D gene (5 bases). Germline-derived CDR1 and CDR2 are LGHNA and YSLEER. The CDR3 runs to 16 residues. V dropped 4 bases and J dropped 6 bases, with 22 bases sitting between them. The CDR3 DNA reads as TGCGCCAGCAGCCCTGACCCGGACACGGGTCTATCCGAGCAGTACTTC. This sequence encodes CASSPDPDTGLSEQYF.

The chain uses TRBV11-3 and TRBJ2-3, with D unclear. The V end lost 5 bases, the J end lost 5 bases, and 17 bases lay between the germline ends. The CDR3 runs 15 residues. Looked up from germline, CDR1 is SGHNT and CDR2 is YENEEA. Here the CDR3 reads CASSLRGGPGDTQYF. In nucleotides, the CDR3 is TGTGCCAGCAGCCTAAGAGGTGGCCCCGGAGATACGCAGTATTTT. Filled out from reference TRBV11-3 and TRBJ2-3, the complete variable domain reads EAGVVQSPRYKIIEKKQPVAFWCNPISGHNTLYWYLQNLGQGPELLIRYENEEAVDDSQLPKDRFSAERLKGVDSTLKIQPAELGDSAVYLCASSLRGGPGDTQYFGPGTRLTVL.

This chain links TRBV5-1 with TRBJ2-5; D is tentatively TRBD1 or TRBD2 (5 bases each). V was clipped by 0 bases and J by 4 bases, with 16 bases between them. The CDR3 extends over 16 amino acids. Germline V lookup: CDR1 SGHRS, CDR2 YFSETQ. The CDR3 region has the DNA TGCGCCAGCAGCTTGGCAGGGAGCACGGGTGGAGAGACCCAGTACTTC. This gives the protein CASSLAGSTGGETQYF.

V usage is TRBV10-3 and J usage is TRBJ2-7; weak D call: TRBD1 (7 bases). Trimming removed 6 bases from V and 7 bases from J, with 22 bases in between. CDR3 length: 15 residues. Germline V lookup: CDR1 ENHRY, CDR2 SYGVKD. The CDR3 nucleotides are TGTGCCATCAGCCCCCCGGGACAGCGGAGGGGAGAGCAGTACTTC. Encoded protein: CAISPPGQRRGEQYF.

The gene calls are TRBV4-1 and TRBJ2-3, with D perhaps given as TRBD1 or TRBD2 (5 bases each). CDR1 and CDR2 from the germline V gene are MGHRA and YSYEKL. The CDR3 has 16 residues. V dropped 0 bases and J dropped 8 bases, with 18 bases sitting between them. The CDR3: CASSQDRAGDGVTQYF. The CDR3 DNA is TGCGCCAGCAGCCAAGACCGCGCCGGGGACGGGGTTACGCAGTATTTT.

V and J are TRBV19 and TRBJ2-1; the D call may be TRBD1 or TRBD2 (5 bases each). Germline-derived CDR1 and CDR2 are LNHDA and SQIVND (reference sequence). CDR3 size: 13 residues. Trimming left V 5 bases short and J 9 bases short, with 14 bases between. The CDR3 DNA is TGTGCCAGTAGTCCTAGTGGGGGTGGTGAGCAGTTCTTC. This translates into CASSPSGGGEQFF.

This chain joins TRBV7-7 and TRBJ1-1; D not resolved. The CDR3 loop spans 13 amino acids. Per the germline V gene, CDR1 is SSHAT and CDR2 is FNYEAQ (reference sequence). Trimming took 5 bases from V and 0 from J, leaving 7 bases between them. The CDR3 loop reads CASSQTLNTEAFF. CDR3 sequence (DNA): TGTGCCAGCAGCCAGACATTGAACACTGAAGCTTTCTTT.

The chain's CDR3 is CASAKTLFGELFF. CDR3 sequence (DNA): TGTGCCAGCGCCAAGACCTTGTTCGGGGAGCTGTTTTTT. The chain combines TRBV6-1 with TRBJ2-2; D is undetermined. V gave up 8 bases and J gave up 7 bases, with 14 bases separating them. Germline V gene data show CDR1 as MNHNS and CDR2 as SASEGT. CDR3 length equals 13 residues.